The 32 T cell receptor beta chains below were found in one sample sequenced in a study of T cell repertoires in cytomegalovirus infection. These receptors have no identified antigens. MiXCR was run by TCRdb on the reads, yielding one entry per CDR3 protein. The profile shows fewer than 900,000 distinct CDR3 sequences, 25% to 30% of them singletons. Sequenced material: cultured CD8+ T cells from PBMCs, taken from culture after CMV antigen stimulation. These receptors all stem from a human donor in good health (CMV status not recorded). Some clones in this sample may be carry-over from other donors' samples.

This clonotype was recorded a few times. The rearrangement uses TRBV12-3 or TRBV12-4 and TRBJ2-3; possible D gene TRBD1, 6 bases. Deletions cut 7 bases from V and 2 bases from J, with 28 bases between. The CDR3 has 19 residues. The CDR3 bases are TGTGCCAGCACCCTCGACATGGCCCCAGGGGATTCGAACACAGATACGCAGTATTTT. It translates to CASTLDMAPGDSNTDTQYF.

The chain has TRBV27 and TRBJ2-1; no firm D call. CDR3 size: 15 residues. Germline CDR1 reads MNHEY; CDR2 reads SMNVEV (reference sequence). Trimming stripped 2 bases from V and 2 bases from J, with 10 bases between. The CDR3 DNA sequence: TGTGCCAGCAGTTTAAACTCTTCCCCCTACAATGAGCAGTTCTTC. It translates to CASSLNSSPYNEQFF.

The genes are TRBV3-1 and TRBJ2-7; no clear D gene. Germline V CDR1 and CDR2: LGHDT, YNNKEL (reference sequence). With 0 bases removed from V and 0 bases from J, the gap between germline ends came to 12 bases. This CDR3 is 16 amino acids long. The CDR3 DNA is TGTGCCAGCAGCCAAGACAGGACGACGAGCTCCTACGAGCAGTACGTC. It encodes CASSQDRTTSSYEQYV.

This clonotype has a count of ten or more. This chain uses TRBV7-6 with TRBJ2-3, with 8 positions matching TRBD2. J gave up 3 bases and V 8 bases, and 10 bases lay outside the gene matches. CDR1 is SGHVS and CDR2 is FNYEAQ in the germline V gene. The CDR3 has 15 amino acids. CDR3 bases: TGTGCCAGCCGCGGGGGGCCTCTTCGAACAGATACGCAGTATTTT. It encodes CASRGGPLRTDTQYF.

This rearrangement joins TRBV27 to TRBJ1-2; TRBD1 might be the D (5 bases). Trimming pared 0 bases from V and 4 bases from J, leaving 18 bases between. Germline values: CDR1 MNHEY, CDR2 SMNVEV (reference sequence). This CDR3 has 17 residues. As DNA, the CDR3 is TGTGCCAGCAGTTTATCGAAGGCGCAGGGTTCACGCTATGGCTACACCTTC. This translates into CASSLSKAQGSRYGYTF.

This clonotype was counted between two and nine times. The V gene is TRBV5-1, the J gene TRBJ1-1; 7 bases map to TRBD1. Germline values: CDR1 SGHRS, CDR2 YFSETQ. Trimming took 6 bases from V and 1 from J; bases not matched to a gene: 6. This CDR3 has 14 residues. The CDR3 nucleotides read TGCGCCAGCACCCCGGGACAGAAGAACACTGAAGCTTTCTTT. Encoded protein: CASTPGQKNTEAFF. Complete variable domain (other parts from reference TRBV5-1 and TRBJ1-1): KAGVTQTPRYLIKTRGQQVTLSCSPISGHRSVSWYQQTPGQGLQFLFEYFSETQRNKGNFPGRFSGRQFSNSRSEMNVSTLELGDSALYLCASTPGQKNTEAFFGQGTRLTVV.

This chain joins TRBV7-6 and TRBJ2-1, with TRBD1 identical over 9 bases. The CDR3 contains 15 residues. CDR1 is SGHVS, CDR2 FNYEAQ, per germline. The trim removed 8 bases at V and 11 bases at J, leaving 16 bases unmatched. CDR3 bases: TGTGCCAGCGGACAGGGGCCTCCACCTATGAATAAGCAGTTCTTC. Translating gives CASGQGPPPMNKQFF.

The chain couples TRBV28 to TRBJ2-7; TRBD1 matches at 7 bases. CDR3 length equals 12 residues. CDR1 is MDHEN, CDR2 SYDVKM, per germline. Losses at the gene ends were 8 bases for V and 2 bases for J; bases not matched to a gene: 3. The CDR3 bases are TGTGCCAGCGCGAGGGGGCCCTACGAGCAGTACGTC. Protein: CASARGPYEQYV.

This clonotype has only a few counts. J is TRBJ1-6 and V is TRBV4-3; D call uncertain. The V gene's germline CDR1 is LGHNA and CDR2 YSLEER. This CDR3 spans 18 amino acids. V lost 0 bases and J lost 0, with 12 bases in between. The CDR3 spells CASSQDREKSSYNSPLHF. The CDR3 region has the DNA TGCGCCAGCAGCCAAGATCGCGAGAAGAGCTCCTATAATTCACCCCTCCACTTT.

The V call is TRBV6-1, the J call TRBJ2-1, with TRBD2 matching 12 bases. Per the germline V gene, CDR1 is MNHNS and CDR2 is SASEGT. Trimming at V came to 6 bases and at J to 9 bases, leaving 12 bases not matched to a gene. This CDR3 contains 16 residues. The CDR3, as DNA: TGTGCCAGCAGACCTTCTTCTAGCGGGGGGGCCGGTGAGCAGTTCTTC. This translates into CASRPSSSGGAGEQFF.

This clonotype came up a few times. This chain connects TRBV6-1 to TRBJ1-1, with D tentatively TRBD1 (5 bases). Trimming left V 7 bases short and J 4 bases short, with 13 bases between. In germline, CDR1 is MNHNS, CDR2 SASEGT. The CDR3 extends over 13 amino acids. The CDR3 DNA sequence: TGTGCCAGCAATTGGGGCACGGGCACTGAAGCTTTCTTT. Translation gives CASNWGTGTEAFF.

This chain uses TRBV12-3 or TRBV12-4 with TRBJ2-7; 10 bases match TRBD1. This CDR3 has 14 amino acids. V lost 4 bases, J lost 4 bases, and 4 bases stayed unmatched. For the CDR3, the DNA is TGTGCCAGCAGTTCCCTGGGACAGGGGTACGAGCAGTACTTC. It translates to CASSSLGQGYEQYF.

This clonotype showed up just a few times. The chain carries TRBV6-2 or TRBV6-3 and TRBJ2-3, with D tentatively TRBD1 or TRBD2 (5 bases each). Germline CDR1 is MNHEY and CDR2 is SVGEGT. There are 18 residues in the CDR3. Between the trimmed V and J ends, which lost 0 bases and 0 bases, there was a span of 16 bases. The DNA for the CDR3 is TGTGCCAGCAGTTACTCGCTAGTGGGGGAAATCAGCACAGATACGCAGTATTTT. The encoded protein is CASSYSLVGEISTDTQYF.

This clonotype came up a few times. V usage is TRBV5-4 and J usage is TRBJ2-2; D is uncertain. Trimming left V 0 bases short and J 8 bases short, with 20 bases between. There are 17 residues in the CDR3. Germline CDR1 and CDR2: SGHNT and YYREEE (reference sequence). The DNA for the CDR3 is TGTGCCAGCAGCTTGGATCTGGACGTCGCTGGCGAAGGGGAGCTGTTTTTT. Its translation is CASSLDLDVAGEGELFF.

In its sample, this clonotype was seen a few times. The chain is built from TRBV15 and TRBJ2-1; 8 bases fit TRBD1. The CDR3 loop spans 15 amino acids. J lost 3 bases, V lost 3 bases, and 4 bases had no gene match. Germline V gives CDR1 LNHNV, CDR2 YYDKDF (reference sequence). The CDR3 loop reads CATSSSRGLYNEQFF. The CDR3 bases are TGTGCCACCAGCAGCTCCAGGGGGCTCTACAATGAGCAGTTCTTC.

The chain recombines TRBV12-3 or TRBV12-4 with TRBJ2-3; possible D gene TRBD2, 5 bases. The CDR3 covers 14 residues. V was clipped by 7 bases and J by 0 bases, with 11 bases between them. CDR3: CASKEDLSTDTQYF. The CDR3 nucleotides are TGTGCCAGCAAGGAGGACCTCAGCACAGATACGCAGTATTTT.

The chain carries TRBV27 and TRBJ2-3, with D possibly TRBD2 on 6 matching bases. CDR1 is MNHEY, CDR2 SMNVEV, per germline (reference sequence). This CDR3 comprises 14 residues. V shed 7 bases and J shed 2 bases, with 13 bases lying between them. This chain's CDR3 is CASNGGIITDTQYF. CDR3 DNA: TGTGCCAGCAACGGAGGGATTATCACAGATACGCAGTATTTT.

This clonotype turned up a few times. V usage is TRBV4-2 and J usage is TRBJ2-3, with 10 bases matching TRBD2. The V and J ends lost 0 bases and 2 bases, in that order; junction bases with no gene match: 5. Per germline, CDR1 LGHNA and CDR2 YNFKEQ. CDR3 length equals 17 residues. The CDR3 DNA is TGTGCCAGCAGCCAAGAGGCTAGCGGGGGTTACACAGATACGCAGTATTTT. This gives the protein CASSQEASGGYTDTQYF.

This clonotype was observed a handful of times. V usage is TRBV6-2 or TRBV6-3 and J usage is TRBJ1-5; 9 nucleotides agree with TRBD1. CDR1 and CDR2 from the germline V gene are MNHEY and SVGEGT. The CDR3 is 17 residues long. V lost 0 bases to trimming and J lost 2 bases; unmatched junction nucleotides: 5. The CDR3 DNA sequence: TGTGCCAGCAGTTACTCCGGACAGGGGAGACGCAATCAGCCCCAGCATTTT. Its protein is CASSYSGQGRRNQPQHF.

This clonotype was seen more than once but under ten times. This sequence joins TRBV23-1 and TRBJ2-5; TRBD1 might be the D (6 bases). TRBV23-1 is filed as an ORF, its function uncertain. Trimming stripped 4 bases from V and 1 base from J, with 16 bases between. The CDR3 totals 16 residues. The CDR3 loop reads CASSLVLGQSQETQYF. The CDR3 DNA reads TGCGCCAGCAGTCTCGTTTTAGGACAGAGCCAAGAGACCCAGTACTTC.

This clonotype occurred a few times. This sequence joins TRBV5-6 and TRBJ2-7; 7 positions agree with TRBD1. Germline-derived CDR1 and CDR2 are SGHDT and YYEEEE. The CDR3 consists of 16 residues. The J segment lost 1 base and the V segment lost 2 bases, leaving 9 bases of the junction unmatched. CDR3 region: CASSFGRGHGSYEQYF. The CDR3 DNA sequence: TGTGCCAGCAGCTTTGGTAGGGGGCATGGGTCCTACGAGCAGTACTTC.

This clonotype was recorded at least ten times. CDR3 coding DNA: TGTGCCAGCAGTTTTCTAGCGGGGGCCTACTACAATGAGCAGTTCTTC. Translating gives CASSFLAGAYYNEQFF. V gene TRBV12-3 or TRBV12-4 combines with J gene TRBJ2-1; TRBD2 matches 10 bases. V shed 3 bases, J shed 3 bases, and the junction held 5 bases outside the gene matches. The CDR3 contains 16 residues.

This chain links TRBV27 with TRBJ2-3; D possibly corresponds to TRBD1 (7 bases). CDR1 MNHEY and CDR2 SMNVEV come from the germline V gene (reference sequence). This CDR3 has 11 residues. V shed 7 bases and J shed 10 bases, with 12 bases lying between them. CDR3 nucleotide sequence: TGTGCCAGCATTGGGGGGACAGCGCAGTATTTT. This codes for CASIGGTAQYF.

The chain is built from TRBV28 and TRBJ1-5; tentative D call: TRBD1 (6 bases). V was cut by 2 bases and J by 5 bases, with 13 bases left in between. Looked up from germline, CDR1 is MDHEN and CDR2 is SYDVKM. The CDR3 loop spans 15 amino acids. CDR3 nucleotide sequence: TGTGCCAGCAGTTTAGTCATACAGGGCGATCAGCCCCAGCATTTT. Amino acids: CASSLVIQGDQPQHF.

This clonotype showed up just a few times. This chain joins TRBV27 and TRBJ2-7; 9 nucleotides match TRBD1. Germline trimming cut 5 bases from V and 2 bases from J; bases unmatched to any gene: 7. In germline, CDR1 is MNHEY, CDR2 SMNVEV (reference sequence). The CDR3 has 15 amino acids. CDR3 region: CASSLRDRVAYEQYF. Here the CDR3 DNA reads TGTGCCAGCAGTCTCCGGGACAGGGTAGCCTACGAGCAGTACTTC.

This clonotype was observed a few times. Here the CDR3 reads CASSYEQTGLQSVLTF. DNA for the CDR3: TGTGCCAGCAGTTACGAGCAGACAGGCCTACAGTCCGTCCTGACTTTC. The V gene is TRBV6-5, the J gene TRBJ2-6, with D possibly TRBD1 on 6 matching bases. This CDR3 spans 16 amino acids. Trimming stripped 2 bases from V and 12 bases from J, with 20 bases between. Germline V gene lookup returns CDR1 MNHEY and CDR2 SVGAGI.

This clonotype turned up a few times. The DNA for the CDR3 is TGTGCCACCAGTGAAACTGGGACGGCGAGAGATGATGAGCAGTTCTTC. Its translation is CATSETGTARDDEQFF. V and J are TRBV24-1 and TRBJ2-1; D could derive from TRBD1 or TRBD2 (5 bases each). Per germline, CDR1 KGHDR and CDR2 SFDVKD. The ends were cut back, 4 bases at V and 8 bases at J, with 20 bases in the middle. CDR3 length equals 16 residues.

This clonotype was recorded a few times. V and J are TRBV6-5 and TRBJ1-3, with no clear D. This CDR3 has 15 amino acids. The germline V gene has CDR1 MNHEY and CDR2 SVGAGI. V was shortened by 5 bases and J by 2 bases, with 13 bases between the two germline ends. Here the CDR3 reads CASSIGSLAGNTIYF. The DNA of the CDR3 is TGTGCCAGCAGTATAGGGTCATTGGCTGGAAACACCATATATTTT.

This clonotype was detected only a few times. The V and J genes are TRBV9 and TRBJ1-2; TRBD1 matches 11 bases. The germline V gene has CDR1 SGDLS and CDR2 YYNGEE. The length of the CDR3 is 14 residues. J lost 4 bases, V lost 4 bases, and 3 bases had no gene match. CDR3 DNA: TGTGCCAGCAGCCGGACAGGGGGCGCCTATGGCTACACCTTC. Protein: CASSRTGGAYGYTF.

As DNA, the CDR3 is TGTGCCAGCAGCTATACGGGGGCTGGCTACGAGCAGTACTTC. Its protein is CASSYTGAGYEQYF. V gene TRBV7-3 combines with J gene TRBJ2-7; D is perhaps TRBD1 or TRBD2 (6 bases each). V dropped 4 bases and J dropped 3 bases, with 13 bases sitting between them. Germline V gives CDR1 SGHTA, CDR2 FQGTGA. This CDR3 spans 14 amino acids.

In this sample, this clonotype turned up a few times. This chain connects TRBV4-1 to TRBJ2-3; TRBD2 matches 7 bases. This CDR3 has 14 amino acids. V shed 11 bases and J 0 bases; nucleotides not matched to a gene: 8. The V gene's germline CDR1 is MGHRA and CDR2 YSYEKL. The CDR3 reads CAVGLAASTDTQYF. The CDR3 nucleotides are TGCGCCGTGGGGCTAGCGGCCAGCACAGATACGCAGTATTTT.

The chain uses TRBV29-1 and TRBJ1-2, with D possibly TRBD1 on 5 matching bases. Germline V gene sequence: CDR1 SQVTM, CDR2 ANQGSEA. Trimming cost V 1 base and J 2 bases, with 17 bases left between them. The CDR3 has 16 residues. CDR3 DNA sequence: TGCAGCGTTGAAGGGCCTTGGGACCTCCCCAACTATGGCTACACCTTC. It specifies CSVEGPWDLPNYGYTF.